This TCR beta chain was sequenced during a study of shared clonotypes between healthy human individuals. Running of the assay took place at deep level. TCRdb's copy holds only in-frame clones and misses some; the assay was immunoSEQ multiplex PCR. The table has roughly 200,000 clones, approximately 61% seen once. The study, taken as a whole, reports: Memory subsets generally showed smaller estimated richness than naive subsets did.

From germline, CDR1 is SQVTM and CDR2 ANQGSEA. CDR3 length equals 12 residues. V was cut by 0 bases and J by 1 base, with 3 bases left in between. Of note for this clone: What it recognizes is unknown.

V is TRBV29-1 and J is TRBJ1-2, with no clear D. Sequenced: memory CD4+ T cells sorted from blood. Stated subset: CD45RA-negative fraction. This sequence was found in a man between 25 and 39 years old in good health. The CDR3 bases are TGCAGCGTTGAAGAGAATAACTATGGCTACACCTTC. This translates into CSVEENNYGYTF.